Shown below are 8 T cell receptor beta chains from a single sample sequenced in a study of blood T cell repertoires in COVID-19. The method was immunoSEQ multiplex PCR; TCRdb's version includes in-frame clones alone and lacks a portion of them. The sample has over 65,000 clones, approximately 81% seen once; the top ten hold about 40%. Input material: peripheral blood. The origin of the receptors is a man older than 75 with acute or convalescent COVID-19.

This rearrangement joins TRBV7-6 to TRBJ2-2; D not resolved. There are 15 residues in the CDR3. V was shortened by 0 bases and J by 4 bases, with 9 bases between the two germline ends. Germline V gives CDR1 SGHVS, CDR2 FNYEAQ. CDR3 amino acids: CASSLAERITGELFF. The CDR3 coding sequence is TGTGCCAGCAGCTTAGCGGAGCGAATCACCGGGGAGCTGTTTTTT.

This clone was found a few times. The CDR3 sequence: CASSRTGPNSYNEQFF. CDR3 bases: TGTGCCAGCAGCAGGACAGGTCCTAACTCCTACAATGAGCAGTTCTTC. The V and J genes are TRBV9 and TRBJ2-1, with 7 bases that match TRBD1. The CDR3 sequence is 16 residues long. The germline gives CDR1 SGDLS, CDR2 YYNGEE. The ends lost 4 bases at V and 0 bases at J; junction bases unmatched: 7.

The chain links TRBV6-5 to TRBJ1-2; D is unresolved. The CDR3 consists of 14 residues. Germline CDR1 and CDR2: MNHEY and SVGAGI. The germline V and J ends were trimmed by 7 bases and 0 bases, with 12 bases remaining between them. CDR3 bases: TGTGCCAGCATGAGAGATCTAGCTAACTATGGCTACACCTTC. Protein sequence: CASMRDLANYGYTF.

V is TRBV29-1 and J is TRBJ2-5, with a tentative D call TRBD1 (5 bases). The CDR3 contains 13 residues. CDR1 is SQVTM and CDR2 is ANQGSEA in the germline V gene. V lost 3 bases to trimming and J lost 7 bases, with 15 bases between them. In nucleotides, the CDR3 is TGCAGCGTTGATCGACAGCCGCCAGGGACCCAGTACTTC. Residues: CSVDRQPPGTQYF. The variable domain in full, completed from reference TRBV29-1 and TRBJ2-5, reads SAVISQKPSRDICQRGTSLTIQCQVDSQVTMMFWYRQQPGQSLTLIATANQGSEATYESGFVIDKFPISRPNLTFSTLTVSNMSPEDSSIYLCSVDRQPPGTQYFGPGTRLLVL.

The chain recombines TRBV27 with TRBJ1-3; 8 bases match TRBD1. Germline V gives CDR1 MNHEY, CDR2 SMNVEV (reference sequence). With V trimmed by 8 bases and J by 3 bases, 9 bases remained unmatched. The length of the CDR3 is 15 residues. This chain's CDR3 is CASGTGQGYGNTIYF. As DNA, the CDR3 is TGTGCCAGCGGGACCGGACAGGGCTATGGAAACACCATATATTTT.

The rearrangement links TRBV7-9 to TRBJ2-7, with 14 bases matching TRBD2. The CDR3 is 18 amino acids. Trimming at V came to 7 bases and at J to 1 base, leaving 12 bases not matched to a gene. CDR1 and CDR2 from the germline V gene are SEHNR and FQNEAQ (reference sequence). The CDR3 region is CASTQTSGRAGVSYEQYF. CDR3 nucleotides: TGTGCCAGCACCCAGACTAGCGGGAGGGCCGGCGTTTCCTACGAGCAGTACTTC.

V gene TRBV5-4 combines with J gene TRBJ1-2; possibly TRBD1 for D (5 bases). The germline V and J ends were trimmed by 1 base and 5 bases, with 15 bases remaining between them. CDR1 and CDR2 from the germline V gene are SGHNT and YYREEE (reference sequence). The CDR3 loop spans 15 amino acids. The CDR3 bases are TGTGCCAGCAGCTTGAACACAGAAGGGGTTTATGGCTACACCTTC. This gives the protein CASSLNTEGVYGYTF.

This chain joins TRBV29-1 and TRBJ2-3; possibly TRBD2 for D (5 bases). This CDR3 has 11 residues. Germline CDR1 reads SQVTM; CDR2 reads ANQGSEA. V was trimmed by 6 bases and J by 5 bases, leaving 9 bases between them. This CDR3 is CSVKSGDTQYF. CDR3 in DNA: TGCAGCGTGAAAAGCGGAGATACGCAGTATTTT.